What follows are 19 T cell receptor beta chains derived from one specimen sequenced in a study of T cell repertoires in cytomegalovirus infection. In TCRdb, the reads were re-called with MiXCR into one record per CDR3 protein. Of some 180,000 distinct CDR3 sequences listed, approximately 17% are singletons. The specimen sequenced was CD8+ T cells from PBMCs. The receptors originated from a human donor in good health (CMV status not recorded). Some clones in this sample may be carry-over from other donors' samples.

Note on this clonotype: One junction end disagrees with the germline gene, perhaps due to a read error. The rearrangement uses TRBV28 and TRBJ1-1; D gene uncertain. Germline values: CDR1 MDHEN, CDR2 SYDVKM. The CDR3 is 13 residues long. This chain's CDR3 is CPSLQNPNTEAFF. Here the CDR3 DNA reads TGTCCCAGCCTACAGAATCCGAACACTGAAGCTTTCTTT. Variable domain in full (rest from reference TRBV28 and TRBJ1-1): DVKVTQSSRYLVKRTGEKVFLECVQDMDHENMFWYRQDPGLGLRLIYFSYDVKMKEKGDIPEGYSVSREKKERFSLILESASTNQTSMYLCPSLQNPNTEAFFGQGTRLTVV.

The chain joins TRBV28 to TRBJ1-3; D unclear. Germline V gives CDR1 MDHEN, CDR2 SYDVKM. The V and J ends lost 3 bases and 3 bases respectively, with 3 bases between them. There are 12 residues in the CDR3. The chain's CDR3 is CASSFFGNTIYF. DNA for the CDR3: TGTGCCAGCAGTTTTTTTGGAAACACCATATATTTT. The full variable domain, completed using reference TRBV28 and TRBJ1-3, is DVKVTQSSRYLVKRTGEKVFLECVQDMDHENMFWYRQDPGLGLRLIYFSYDVKMKEKGDIPEGYSVSREKKERFSLILESASTNQTSMYLCASSFFGNTIYFGEGSWLTVV.

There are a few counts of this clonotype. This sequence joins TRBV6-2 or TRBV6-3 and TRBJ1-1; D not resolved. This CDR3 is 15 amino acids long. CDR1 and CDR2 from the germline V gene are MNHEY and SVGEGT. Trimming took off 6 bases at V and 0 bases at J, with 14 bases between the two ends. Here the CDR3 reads CASRQRTGMNTEAFF. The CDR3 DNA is TGTGCCAGCAGACAGAGGACCGGGATGAACACTGAAGCTTTCTTT.

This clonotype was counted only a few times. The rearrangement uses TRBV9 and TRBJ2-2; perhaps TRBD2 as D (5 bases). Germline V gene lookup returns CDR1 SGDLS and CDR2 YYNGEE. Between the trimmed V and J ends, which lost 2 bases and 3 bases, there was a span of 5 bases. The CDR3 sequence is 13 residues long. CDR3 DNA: TGTGCCAGCAGCGTCGGGGACACCGGGGAGCTGTTTTTT. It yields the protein CASSVGDTGELFF. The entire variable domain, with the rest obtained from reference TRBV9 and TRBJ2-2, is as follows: DSGVTQTPKHLITATGQRVTLRCSPRSGDLSVYWYQQSLDQGLQFLIQYYNGEERAKGNILERFSAQQFPDLHSELNLSSLELGDSALYFCASSVGDTGELFFGEGSRLTVL.

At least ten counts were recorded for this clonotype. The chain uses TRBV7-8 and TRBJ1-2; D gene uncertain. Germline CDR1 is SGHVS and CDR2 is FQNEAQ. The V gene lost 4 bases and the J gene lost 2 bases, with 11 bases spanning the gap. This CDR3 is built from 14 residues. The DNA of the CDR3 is TGTGCCAGCAGCTCGTTGACCGAAAACTATGGCTACACCTTC. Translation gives CASSSLTENYGYTF.

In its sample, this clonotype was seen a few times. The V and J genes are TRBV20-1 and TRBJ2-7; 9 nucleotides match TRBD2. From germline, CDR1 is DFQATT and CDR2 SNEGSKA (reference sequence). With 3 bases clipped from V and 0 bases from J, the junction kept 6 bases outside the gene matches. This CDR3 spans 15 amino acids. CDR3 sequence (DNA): TGCAGTGCTAGTTGGGCTAGCGGGGCCTCCTACGAGCAGTACTTC. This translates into CSASWASGASYEQYF.

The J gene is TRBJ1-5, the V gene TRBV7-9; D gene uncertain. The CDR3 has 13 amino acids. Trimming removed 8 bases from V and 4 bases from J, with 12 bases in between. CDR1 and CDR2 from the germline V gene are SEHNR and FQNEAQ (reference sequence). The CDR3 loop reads CASAPSENQPQHF. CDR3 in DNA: TGTGCCAGCGCCCCTTCAGAGAATCAGCCCCAGCATTTT.

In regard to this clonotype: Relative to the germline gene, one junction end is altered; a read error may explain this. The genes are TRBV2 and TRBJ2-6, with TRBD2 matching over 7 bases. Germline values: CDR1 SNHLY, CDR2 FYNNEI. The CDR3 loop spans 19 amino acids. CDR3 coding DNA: TGTGCCAGCAGCGAAGCGGGGTGGAGGGCGGTCTCTGGGGCCAACGTCCTGACTTTC. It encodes CASSEAGWRAVSGANVLTF.

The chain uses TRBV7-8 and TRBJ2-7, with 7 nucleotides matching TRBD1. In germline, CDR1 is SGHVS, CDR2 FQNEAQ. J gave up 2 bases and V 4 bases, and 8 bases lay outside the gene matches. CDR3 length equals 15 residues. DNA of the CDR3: TGTGCCAGCAGCTCCGGACAGGCAGATACCTACGAGCAGTACTTC. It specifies CASSSGQADTYEQYF.

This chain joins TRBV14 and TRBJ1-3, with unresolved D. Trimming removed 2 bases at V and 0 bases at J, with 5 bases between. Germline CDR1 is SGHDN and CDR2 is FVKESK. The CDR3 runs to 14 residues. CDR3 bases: TGTGCCAGCAGCCAACGATTCTCTGGAAACACCATATATTTT. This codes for CASSQRFSGNTIYF.

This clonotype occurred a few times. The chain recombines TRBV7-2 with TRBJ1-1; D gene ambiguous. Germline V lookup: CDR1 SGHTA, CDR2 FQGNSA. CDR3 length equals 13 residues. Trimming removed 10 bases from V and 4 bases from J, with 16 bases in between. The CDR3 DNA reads TGTGCCACCTTCTTACACACCCGCACTGAAGCTTTCTTT. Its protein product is CATFLHTRTEAFF. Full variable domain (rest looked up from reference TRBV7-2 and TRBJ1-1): GAGVSQSPSNKVTEKGKDVELRCDPISGHTALYWYRQSLGQGLEFLIYFQGNSAPDKSGLPSDRFSAERTGGSVSTLTIQRTQQEDSAVYLCATFLHTRTEAFFGQGTRLTVV.

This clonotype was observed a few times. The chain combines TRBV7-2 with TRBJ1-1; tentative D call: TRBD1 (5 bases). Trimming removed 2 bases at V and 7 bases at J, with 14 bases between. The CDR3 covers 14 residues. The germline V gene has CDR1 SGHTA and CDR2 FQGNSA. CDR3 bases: TGTGCCAGCAGCTTAATGGGGGGGGAGAGTGAAGCTTTCTTT. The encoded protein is CASSLMGGESEAFF. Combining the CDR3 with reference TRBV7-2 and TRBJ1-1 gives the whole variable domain GAGVSQSPSNKVTEKGKDVELRCDPISGHTALYWYRQSLGQGLEFLIYFQGNSAPDKSGLPSDRFSAERTGGSVSTLTIQRTQQEDSAVYLCASSLMGGESEAFFGQGTRLTVV.

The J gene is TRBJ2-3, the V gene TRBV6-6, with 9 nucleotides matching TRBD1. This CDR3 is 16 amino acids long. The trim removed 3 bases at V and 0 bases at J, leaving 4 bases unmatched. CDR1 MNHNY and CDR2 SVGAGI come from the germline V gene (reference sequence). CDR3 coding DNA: TGTGCCAGCAGTTATGCCGGGACAGGGAGCACAGATACGCAGTATTTT. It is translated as CASSYAGTGSTDTQYF.

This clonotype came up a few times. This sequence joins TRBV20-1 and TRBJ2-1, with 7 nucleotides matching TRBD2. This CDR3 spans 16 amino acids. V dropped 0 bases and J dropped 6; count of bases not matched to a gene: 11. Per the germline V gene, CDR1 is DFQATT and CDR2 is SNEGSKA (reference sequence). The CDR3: CSAREPAGKRGNEQFF. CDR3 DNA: TGCAGTGCTAGAGAGCCAGCGGGGAAGAGGGGCAATGAGCAGTTCTTC.

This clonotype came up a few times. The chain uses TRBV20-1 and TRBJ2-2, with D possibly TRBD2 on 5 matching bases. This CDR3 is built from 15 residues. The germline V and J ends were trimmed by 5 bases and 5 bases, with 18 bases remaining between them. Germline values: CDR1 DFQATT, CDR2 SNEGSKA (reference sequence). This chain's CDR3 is CSALPDFRRTGELFF. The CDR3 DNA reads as TGCAGTGCTCTCCCGGACTTCCGTCGGACCGGGGAGCTGTTTTTT.

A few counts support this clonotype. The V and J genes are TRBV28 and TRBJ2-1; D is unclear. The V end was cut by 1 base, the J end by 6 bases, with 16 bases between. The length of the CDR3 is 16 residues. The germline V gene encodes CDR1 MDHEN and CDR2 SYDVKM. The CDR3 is CASSLSLGTISNEQFF. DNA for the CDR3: TGTGCCAGCAGTTTATCTCTTGGTACTATTTCCAATGAGCAGTTCTTC.

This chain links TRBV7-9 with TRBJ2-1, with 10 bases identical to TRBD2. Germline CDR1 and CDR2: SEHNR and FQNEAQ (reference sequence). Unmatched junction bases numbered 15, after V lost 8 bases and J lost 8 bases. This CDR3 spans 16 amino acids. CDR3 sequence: CASPWSERGGTDEQFF. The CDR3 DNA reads TGTGCCAGCCCCTGGAGTGAGCGGGGGGGCACAGATGAGCAGTTCTTC.

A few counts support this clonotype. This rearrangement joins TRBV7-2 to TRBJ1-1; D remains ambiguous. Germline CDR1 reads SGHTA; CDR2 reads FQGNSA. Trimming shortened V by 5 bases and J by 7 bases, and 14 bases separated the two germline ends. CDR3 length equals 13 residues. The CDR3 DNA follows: TGTGCCAGCAGCCCCCCCACGGGGAATGAAGCTTTCTTT. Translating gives CASSPPTGNEAFF.

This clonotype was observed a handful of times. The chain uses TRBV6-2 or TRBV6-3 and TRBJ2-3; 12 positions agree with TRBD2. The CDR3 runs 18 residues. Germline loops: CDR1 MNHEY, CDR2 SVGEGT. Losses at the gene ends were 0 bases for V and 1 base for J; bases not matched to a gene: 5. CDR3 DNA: TGTGCCAGCAGTTACTCTCGGACTAGCGGGGAACGCACAGATACGCAGTATTTT. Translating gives CASSYSRTSGERTDTQYF.